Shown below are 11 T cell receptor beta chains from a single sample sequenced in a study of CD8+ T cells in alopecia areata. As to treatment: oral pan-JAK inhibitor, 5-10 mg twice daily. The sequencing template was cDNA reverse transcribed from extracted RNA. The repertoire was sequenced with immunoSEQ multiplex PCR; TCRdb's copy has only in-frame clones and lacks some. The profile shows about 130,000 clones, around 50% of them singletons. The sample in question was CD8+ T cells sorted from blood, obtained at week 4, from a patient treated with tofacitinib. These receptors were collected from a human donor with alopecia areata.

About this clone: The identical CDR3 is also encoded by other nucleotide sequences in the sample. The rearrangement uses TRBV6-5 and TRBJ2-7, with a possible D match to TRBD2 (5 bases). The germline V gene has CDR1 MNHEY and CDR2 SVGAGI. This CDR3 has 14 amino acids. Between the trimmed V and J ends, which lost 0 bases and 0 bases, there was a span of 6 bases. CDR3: CASSYSGSSYEQYF. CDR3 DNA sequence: TGTGCCAGCAGTTACTCGGGGAGCTCCTACGAGCAGTACTTC.

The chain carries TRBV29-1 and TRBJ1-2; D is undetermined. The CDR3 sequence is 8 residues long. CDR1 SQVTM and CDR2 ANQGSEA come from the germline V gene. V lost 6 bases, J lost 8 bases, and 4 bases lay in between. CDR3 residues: CSVQGYTF. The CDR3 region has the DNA TGCAGCGTGCAAGGCTACACCTTC.

The CDR3 DNA reads TGTGCCTGGAGACAGAGGGGGGACACTGAAGCTTTCTTT. Residues: CAWRQRGDTEAFF. The chain employs TRBV30 and TRBJ1-1; D may be TRBD1 (6 bases). V lost 3 bases and J lost 3, with 11 bases in between. Germline lookup yields CDR1 GTSNPN and CDR2 SVGIG (reference sequence). The CDR3 contains 13 residues.

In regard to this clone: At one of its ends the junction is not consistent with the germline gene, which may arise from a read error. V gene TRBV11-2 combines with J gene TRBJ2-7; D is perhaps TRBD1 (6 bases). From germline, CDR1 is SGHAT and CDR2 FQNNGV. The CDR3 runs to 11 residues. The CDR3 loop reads CASSFGQGLGF. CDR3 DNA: TGTGCCAGCAGCTTTGGGCAGGGGCTAGGCTTC.

The CDR3 sequence: CASSLEHYEQYF. CDR3 nucleotides: TGCGCCAGCAGCTTAGAACACTACGAGCAGTACTTC. V and J are TRBV5-1 and TRBJ2-7; D remains unclear. V was cut by 2 bases and J by 3 bases, with 6 bases left in between. This CDR3 is built from 12 residues. Looked up from germline, CDR1 is SGHRS and CDR2 is YFSETQ.

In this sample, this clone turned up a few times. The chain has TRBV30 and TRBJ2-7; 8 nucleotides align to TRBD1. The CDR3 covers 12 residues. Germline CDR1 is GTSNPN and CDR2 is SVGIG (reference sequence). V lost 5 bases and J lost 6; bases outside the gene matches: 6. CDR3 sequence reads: CAWSGQGSEQYF. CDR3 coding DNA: TGTGCCTGGTCCGGACAGGGTTCCGAGCAGTACTTC.

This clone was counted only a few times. CDR3: CATTPRGGPWEQFF. DNA for the CDR3: TGTGCCACTACCCCCCGGGGAGGGCCTTGGGAGCAGTTCTTC. The chain uses TRBV7-8 and TRBJ2-1; 7 bases fit TRBD2. CDR3 size: 14 residues. With V trimmed by 10 bases and J by 10 bases, 16 bases remained unmatched. Germline-derived CDR1 and CDR2 are SGHVS and FQNEAQ.

The CDR3 reads CASSAWDRGREQYF. DNA for the CDR3: TGTGCCAGCAGCGCGTGGGACAGGGGCAGGGAGCAGTACTTC. The rearrangement links TRBV5-4 to TRBJ2-7; 10 nucleotides match TRBD1. This CDR3 is built from 14 residues. The trim removed 4 bases at V and 7 bases at J, leaving 8 bases unmatched. Germline V gene sequence: CDR1 SGHNT, CDR2 YYREEE (reference sequence).

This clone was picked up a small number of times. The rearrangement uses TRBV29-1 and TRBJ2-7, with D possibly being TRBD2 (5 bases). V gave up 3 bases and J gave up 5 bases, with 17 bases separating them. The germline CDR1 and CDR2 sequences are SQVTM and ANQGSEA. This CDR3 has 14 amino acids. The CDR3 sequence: CSVEIGMRENEQYF. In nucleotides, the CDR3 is TGCAGCGTTGAGATTGGGATGAGGGAGAACGAGCAGTACTTC.

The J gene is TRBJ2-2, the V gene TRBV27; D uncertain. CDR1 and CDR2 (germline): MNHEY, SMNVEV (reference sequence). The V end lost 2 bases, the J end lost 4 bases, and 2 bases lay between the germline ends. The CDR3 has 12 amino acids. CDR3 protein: CASSLITGELFF. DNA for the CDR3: TGTGCCAGCAGTTTAATCACCGGGGAGCTGTTTTTT.

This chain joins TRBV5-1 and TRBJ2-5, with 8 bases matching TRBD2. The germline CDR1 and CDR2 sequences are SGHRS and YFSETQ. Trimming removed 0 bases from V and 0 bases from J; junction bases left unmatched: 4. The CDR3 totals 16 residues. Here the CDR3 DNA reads TGCGCCAGCAGCTTGGCAAGCGGGGGTTACCAAGAGACCCAGTACTTC. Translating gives CASSLASGGYQETQYF.